This passage covers 30 T cell receptor beta chains from one sample sequenced in a study of T cells expressing NK-cell markers. One entry per CDR3 protein, without DNA, is what TCRdb gives after re-calling the 5' RACE reads. In all, the sample yields 300,000 to 500,000 distinct CDR3 sequences. The specimen was blood T cells: a sorted CD56 or NKG2C T cell subset, CD4+ or CD8+ T cells, or bulk PBMC T cells (not recorded which). The receptors here all came from a woman aged 50 to 60 in good health.

The gene calls are TRBV11-2 and TRBJ2-1; no DNA is available, so the TRBD2 call from TCRdb remains unchecked. The CDR3 has 21 amino acids. Germline assignment: CDR1 SGHAT and CDR2 FQNNGV. CDR3 amino acids: CASSHILGSGGLGEGNNEQFF.

The chain is built from TRBV6-5 and TRBJ2-1; TCRdb designates TRBD2, a call that cannot be tested without DNA. The germline CDR1 and CDR2 sequences are MNHEY and SVGAGI. CDR3 size: 13 residues. CDR3 sequence reads: CAAGREPNNEQFF.

The genes are TRBV20-1 and TRBJ2-1; TCRdb names TRBD2, which stays unverified in the absence of DNA. Germline CDR1 DFQATT, CDR2 SNEGSKA (reference sequence). The CDR3 covers 13 residues. The CDR3 protein is CSAPSGGINEQFF.

The chain joins TRBV28 to TRBJ2-3; there is no DNA to check the TCRdb D call of TRBD2. The CDR3 is 15 residues long. The germline gives CDR1 MDHEN, CDR2 SYDVKM. The CDR3 sequence: CASIPLAGAYDTQYF.

The CDR3: CASSSGQGRFLYF. The chain has TRBV2 and TRBJ2-4; TCRdb names TRBD1, which stays unverified in the absence of DNA. CDR3 length equals 13 residues. CDR1 SNHLY and CDR2 FYNNEI come from the germline V gene. Variable domain in full (rest from reference TRBV2 and TRBJ2-4): EPEVTQTPSHQVTQMGQEVILRCVPISNHLYFYWYRQILGQKVEFLVSFYNNEISEKSEIFDDQFSVERPDGSNFTLKIRSTKLEDSAMYFCASSSGQGRFLYFGAGTRLSVL.

The chain uses TRBV5-1 and TRBJ1-4. The CDR3 has 14 amino acids. Per germline, CDR1 SGHRS and CDR2 YFSETQ. CDR3 protein: CASSLQSTGEKLFF.

This rearrangement joins TRBV3-1 to TRBJ2-6. The CDR3 contains 14 residues. CDR1 and CDR2 from the germline V gene are LGHDT and YNNKEL (reference sequence). The CDR3 reads CASTRTSGANVLTF.

The rearrangement links TRBV4-2 to TRBJ2-5. Germline assignment: CDR1 LGHNA and CDR2 YNFKEQ. The CDR3 runs to 15 residues. Here the CDR3 reads CASSQDLGEIETQYF.

The genes are TRBV6-6 and TRBJ2-2; TCRdb names TRBD1, which stays unverified in the absence of DNA. Germline V CDR1 and CDR2: MNHNY, SVGAGI (reference sequence). The CDR3 has 13 amino acids. The CDR3 spells CASRPASTGELFF.

This CDR3 is CASSRPGDEQYF. The chain carries TRBV7-2 and TRBJ2-7; TCRdb's D call of TRBD1 is untestable without DNA. The CDR3 runs 12 residues. Germline assignment: CDR1 SGHTA and CDR2 FQGNSA.

This CDR3 reads CASSPRQVFAEAFF. The chain is built from TRBV27 and TRBJ1-1; without DNA, the TCRdb call of TRBD1 cannot be checked. The CDR3 loop spans 14 amino acids. The germline CDR1 and CDR2 sequences are MNHEY and SMNVEV (reference sequence).

The chain combines TRBV6-4 with TRBJ2-1; with no DNA, the TCRdb D assignment of TRBD2 cannot be verified. The CDR3 has 15 residues. The germline gives CDR1 MRHNA, CDR2 SNTAGT. The CDR3 here is CASSETSGSYNEQFF.

V gene TRBV12-3 or TRBV12-4 combines with J gene TRBJ2-3. This CDR3 region has 13 residues. The CDR3 loop is CASSTTRHDTQYF.

The J gene is TRBJ2-3, the V gene TRBV28; TCRdb picks TRBD2, but there is no DNA to check that call. CDR3 length equals 12 residues. The V gene's germline CDR1 is MDHEN and CDR2 SYDVKM. The CDR3 region is CASRAQTDTQYF.

The chain combines TRBV11-2 with TRBJ1-5; checking the TCRdb D call of TRBD1 is not possible without DNA. CDR3 length: 15 amino acids. CDR1 and CDR2 (germline): SGHAT, FQNNGV. CDR3 sequence reads: CASSAGQGVGQPQHF. Based on the CDR3 plus reference TRBV11-2 and TRBJ1-5, the full variable domain is EAGVAQSPRYKIIEKRQSVAFWCNPISGHATLYWYQQILGQGPKLLIQFQNNGVVDDSQLPKDRFSAERLKGVDSTLKIQPAKLEDSAVYLCASSAGQGVGQPQHFGDGTRLSIL.

This CDR3 reads CASSPRASGSNEQFF. The V call is TRBV7-2, the J call TRBJ2-1; lacking DNA, the TRBD2 call made by TCRdb goes unchecked. This CDR3 spans 15 amino acids. Germline V gives CDR1 SGHTA, CDR2 FQGNSA.

This chain uses TRBV19 with TRBJ1-1. This CDR3 contains 14 residues. Germline V gene sequence: CDR1 LNHDA, CDR2 SQIVND (reference sequence). CDR3 amino acids: CASSMTVEVTEAFF. Full variable domain (outside the CDR3, taken from reference TRBV19 and TRBJ1-1): DGGITQSPKYLFRKEGQNVTLSCEQNLNHDAMYWYRQDPGQGLRLIYYSQIVNDFQKGDIAEGYSVSREKKESFPLTVTSAQKNPTAFYLCASSMTVEVTEAFFGQGTRLTVV.

The chain couples TRBV6-5 to TRBJ1-2; there is no DNA to check the TCRdb D call of TRBD1. Germline lookup yields CDR1 MNHEY and CDR2 SVGAGI. CDR3 size: 16 residues. The CDR3 region is CASSYGTGASNYGYTF.

The gene calls are TRBV12-3 or TRBV12-4 and TRBJ2-7; the D call from TCRdb, TRBD2, cannot be confirmed without DNA. This CDR3 is built from 13 residues. CDR3 in amino acids: CASGALAGREQYF.

The rearrangement uses TRBV9 and TRBJ2-6. This CDR3 contains 14 residues. The germline V gene has CDR1 SGDLS and CDR2 YYNGEE. CDR3 protein: CASKQGSGANVLTF. The full variable domain, with the rest looked up from reference TRBV9 and TRBJ2-6, is DSGVTQTPKHLITATGQRVTLRCSPRSGDLSVYWYQQSLDQGLQFLIQYYNGEERAKGNILERFSAQQFPDLHSELNLSSLELGDSALYFCASKQGSGANVLTFGAGSRLTVL.

The chain employs TRBV7-2 and TRBJ1-2. Germline V gene sequence: CDR1 SGHTA, CDR2 FQGNSA. The CDR3 is made up of 14 amino acids. The CDR3 reads CASSLDSGNYGYTF.

The J gene is TRBJ2-1, the V gene TRBV12-3 or TRBV12-4; TCRdb selects TRBD1, and the lack of DNA leaves this call unchecked. This CDR3 spans 14 amino acids. The CDR3 here is CASRGQGRYNEQFF.

The V and J genes are TRBV11-2 and TRBJ2-1. Germline V gene lookup returns CDR1 SGHAT and CDR2 FQNNGV. The CDR3 has 14 residues. CDR3 sequence: CASSLLLGIDEQFF.

This chain's CDR3 is CASSSGLESSGANVLTF. V usage is TRBV5-1 and J usage is TRBJ2-6; TCRdb names TRBD2, which stays unverified in the absence of DNA. Germline V gives CDR1 SGHRS, CDR2 YFSETQ. The CDR3 is 17 residues long.

CDR3 sequence: CASSSPAGVGETQYF. The chain has TRBV7-2 and TRBJ2-5; without DNA, the TCRdb call of TRBD2 cannot be checked. Germline values: CDR1 SGHTA, CDR2 FQGNSA. This CDR3 is 15 amino acids long.

The V call is TRBV20-1, the J call TRBJ2-2; TCRdb's D call, TRBD1, is unchecked because there is no DNA. The CDR3 length is 15 residues. The germline CDR1 and CDR2 sequences are DFQATT and SNEGSKA (reference sequence). CDR3 in amino acids: CSARGDRGLTGELFF.

This chain uses TRBV23-1 with TRBJ2-1; TCRdb returns TRBD2, unconfirmable since there is no DNA. TRBV23-1 qualifies as an ORF whose function is uncertain. The CDR3 extends over 15 amino acids. The CDR3 here is CASSQSSSGRDEQFF.

V is TRBV4-1 and J is TRBJ2-7; TCRdb returns TRBD2, unconfirmable since there is no DNA. The germline gives CDR1 MGHRA, CDR2 YSYEKL. The CDR3 consists of 16 residues. Here the CDR3 reads CASSPTLAGGSYEQYF.

The V call is TRBV20-1, the J call TRBJ2-1; TCRdb's D gene call, TRBD2, goes unchecked for lack of DNA. CDR1 is DFQATT, CDR2 SNEGSKA, per germline (reference sequence). The CDR3 is 19 residues long. CDR3 amino acids: CSARDRRTSGRAGNNEQFF.

The CDR3 sequence is CASMRSGAQYF. This rearrangement joins TRBV27 to TRBJ2-5; the D gene TCRdb calls, TRBD1, cannot be checked with no DNA. CDR1 is MNHEY, CDR2 SMNVEV, per germline (reference sequence). The CDR3 totals 11 residues.